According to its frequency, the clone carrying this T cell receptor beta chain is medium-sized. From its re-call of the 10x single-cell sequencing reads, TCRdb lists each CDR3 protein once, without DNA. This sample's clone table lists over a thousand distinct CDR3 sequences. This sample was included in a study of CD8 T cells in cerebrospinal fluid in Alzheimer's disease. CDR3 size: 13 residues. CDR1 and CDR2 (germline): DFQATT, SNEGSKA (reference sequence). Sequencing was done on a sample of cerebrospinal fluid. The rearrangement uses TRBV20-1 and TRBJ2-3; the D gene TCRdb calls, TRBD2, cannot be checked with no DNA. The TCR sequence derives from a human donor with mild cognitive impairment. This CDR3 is CSAKRGGADTQYF.